The next 30 T cell receptor beta chains were all read from a single sample in a study of vaccination effects on CD4 cells after COVID-19. ViraFEST assay sequencing came after antigen-specific CD4+ T cells were expanded with viral peptide pools. Researchers isolated CD4+ T cells once less than twelve days of culture had elapsed. Prior SARS-CoV-2 infection was absent in the vaccine recipients, as shown by negative nucleocapsid antibodies. For these receptors, no antigen is known. The protocol was immunoSEQ multiplex PCR, while the TCRdb copy is restricted to in-frame clones and leaves out a portion. The sample includes about 43,000 clones, around 80% of them seen just once. The sample was CD4+ T cells from PBMCs cultured with SARS-CoV-2 spike peptides, taken before COVID-19 vaccination. These receptors were taken from a human donor who received a COVID-19 vaccine.

V is TRBV6-5 and J is TRBJ1-1; tentative D call: TRBD1 (5 bases). The CDR3 loop spans 14 amino acids. Germline V CDR1 and CDR2: MNHEY, SVGAGI. The germline V and J ends were trimmed by 8 bases and 6 bases, with 19 bases remaining between them. Here the CDR3 reads CASQNWGGLAEAFF. The CDR3 DNA sequence: TGTGCCAGCCAAAATTGGGGGGGTTTAGCTGAAGCTTTCTTT.

The chain links TRBV5-1 to TRBJ2-5; D perhaps matches TRBD1 (5 bases). CDR1 is SGHRS and CDR2 is YFSETQ in the germline V gene. V dropped 0 bases and J dropped 5 bases, with 14 bases sitting between them. This CDR3 is built from 15 residues. The CDR3 nucleotides are TGCGCCAGCAGCTTGGTCGGCAGGGATGTTGAGACCCAGTACTTC. Encoded protein: CASSLVGRDVETQYF.

The chain couples TRBV5-1 to TRBJ2-5, with TRBD2 matching over 9 bases. After removal of 0 bases from V and 2 bases from J, the junction contained 5 bases not matched to a gene. This CDR3 comprises 16 residues. The germline CDR1 and CDR2 sequences are SGHRS and YFSETQ. The CDR3 DNA sequence: TGCGCCAGCAGCTTGGGCGGGGGGGACCTACAAGAGACCCAGTACTTC. Its translation: CASSLGGGDLQETQYF.

This sequence joins TRBV2 and TRBJ2-2; D may be TRBD1 (6 bases). V dropped 4 bases and J dropped 7 bases, with 10 bases sitting between them. The CDR3 sequence is 13 residues long. From germline, CDR1 is SNHLY and CDR2 FYNNEI. DNA for the CDR3: TGTGCCAGCAGTGTTGAGGGGGTCGGGGAGCTGTTTTTT. Amino acid sequence: CASSVEGVGELFF.

The chain is built from TRBV18 and TRBJ2-3; 10 nucleotides agree with TRBD1. J was trimmed by 8 bases and V by 6 bases; bases with no gene match: 14. The CDR3 is 16 amino acids. CDR1 is KGHSH and CDR2 is LQKENI in the germline V gene. CDR3 in amino acids: CASSPGTGATRGTQYF. The DNA for the CDR3 is TGTGCCAGCTCCCCCGGGACAGGGGCCACAAGGGGTACGCAGTATTTT.

The rearrangement joins TRBV6-5 to TRBJ2-7; D unresolved. The CDR3 sequence is 11 residues long. CDR1 and CDR2 from the germline V gene are MNHEY and SVGAGI. Trimming removed 9 bases at V and 0 bases at J, with 6 bases between. The CDR3 sequence: CASGSSYEQYV. For the CDR3, the DNA is TGTGCCAGTGGCTCCTCCTACGAGCAGTACGTC.

This chain links TRBV24-1 with TRBJ1-2; tentatively, D is TRBD1 (5 bases). The CDR3 spans 14 residues. The V gene lost 4 bases and the J gene lost 7 bases, with 15 bases spanning the gap. Germline CDR1 reads KGHDR; CDR2 reads SFDVKD. The CDR3 sequence is CATSDAQAGGGYTF. The CDR3 region has the DNA TGTGCCACCAGTGACGCACAGGCTGGAGGTGGCTACACCTTC.

This chain joins TRBV5-4 and TRBJ1-2, with TRBD1 matching over 8 bases. V dropped 2 bases and J dropped 7; count of bases not matched to a gene: 7. From germline, CDR1 is SGHNT and CDR2 YYREEE (reference sequence). The CDR3 is 14 amino acids. CDR3 nucleotides: TGTGCCAGCAGCTTCACGGACAGGGCCTCTGGCTACACCTTC. Its translation: CASSFTDRASGYTF. The full variable domain, with the rest looked up from reference TRBV5-4 and TRBJ1-2, is ETGVTQSPTHLIKTRGQQVTLRCSSQSGHNTVSWYQQALGQGPQFIFQYYREEENGRGNFPPRFSGLQFPNYSSELNVNALELDDSALYLCASSFTDRASGYTFGSGTRLTVV.

This clone was counted between two and nine times. This sequence joins TRBV27 and TRBJ2-1; D possibly corresponds to TRBD1 (5 bases). The germline CDR1 and CDR2 sequences are MNHEY and SMNVEV (reference sequence). The CDR3 spans 15 residues. V shed 4 bases and J shed 3 bases, with 13 bases lying between them. The CDR3 loop is CASSWYRGGYNEQFF. The CDR3, as DNA: TGTGCCAGCAGTTGGTATAGGGGTGGCTACAATGAGCAGTTCTTC.

This clone was seen only a few times. The CDR3 sequence: CASSLQGGFGANVLTF. In DNA form, the CDR3 reads TGTGCCAGCAGTTTACAGGGAGGGTTCGGGGCCAACGTCCTGACTTTC. The chain employs TRBV6-5 and TRBJ2-6, with D tentatively TRBD2 (7 bases). The CDR3 loop spans 16 amino acids. Trimming stripped 4 bases from V and 4 bases from J, with 14 bases between. From germline, CDR1 is MNHEY and CDR2 SVGAGI.

This clone was observed a few times. V gene TRBV5-6 combines with J gene TRBJ2-7, with TRBD1 identical over 12 bases. Germline CDR1 SGHDT, CDR2 YYEEEE. V shed 3 bases, J shed 5 bases, and the junction held 6 bases outside the gene matches. The CDR3 totals 15 residues. In nucleotides, the CDR3 is TGTGCCAGCAGCTCAACGGGGACAGGGGGCGACGAGCAGTACGTC. Protein: CASSSTGTGGDEQYV.

The V gene is TRBV6-5, the J gene TRBJ1-5; D gene unclear. The V gene lost 0 bases and the J gene lost 6 bases, with 6 bases spanning the gap. Germline assignment: CDR1 MNHEY and CDR2 SVGAGI. This CDR3 comprises 13 residues. CDR3 sequence: CASSYSKSQPQHF. The CDR3 coding sequence is TGTGCCAGCAGTTACTCAAAATCTCAGCCCCAGCATTTT.

CDR3 sequence (DNA): TGTGCCAGCAGCCCGAGCGGGGGGATCCAAGAGACCCAGTACTTC. Translating gives CASSPSGGIQETQYF. The genes are TRBV5-8 and TRBJ2-5; 9 bases are a match to TRBD2. The CDR3 length is 15 residues. Trimming removed 4 bases from V and 1 base from J; junction bases left unmatched: 5. The V gene's germline CDR1 is SGHTS and CDR2 YDEGEE.

The chain combines TRBV6-5 with TRBJ1-1, with D unclear. CDR1 is MNHEY, CDR2 SVGAGI, per germline. The CDR3 runs to 13 residues. V lost 8 bases to trimming and J lost 6 bases, with 16 bases between them. The CDR3 loop is CASARLRDSEAFF. Here the CDR3 DNA reads TGTGCCAGCGCCCGACTTCGCGACTCTGAAGCTTTCTTT.

This clone is classed as medium-sized. CDR3 in amino acids: CASSEKAGWSAGNTIYF. For the CDR3, the DNA is TGTGCCAGCAGTGAAAAGGCAGGTTGGTCGGCTGGAAACACCATATATTTT. The V call is TRBV6-1, the J call TRBJ1-3; D not certain. V was trimmed by 2 bases and J by 2 bases, leaving 16 bases between them. Germline loops: CDR1 MNHNS, CDR2 SASEGT. The CDR3 sequence is 17 residues long.

This rearrangement joins TRBV5-1 to TRBJ1-2; D call uncertain. V was pared by 1 base and J by 3 bases, with 16 bases between. From germline, CDR1 is SGHRS and CDR2 YFSETQ. The length of the CDR3 is 16 residues. CDR3 bases: TGCGCCAGCAGCTTGTTAGCAGGCCCTCTTGACTATGGCTACACCTTC. Translation: CASSLLAGPLDYGYTF.

This clone was counted once. This rearrangement joins TRBV7-3 to TRBJ2-3, with D tentatively TRBD1 (6 bases). The CDR3 loop spans 18 amino acids. V was pared by 5 bases and J by 2 bases, with 23 bases between. Germline V gene data show CDR1 as SGHTA and CDR2 as FQGTGA. The CDR3 loop is CASSPRAPGTHPTDTQYF. CDR3 nucleotide sequence: TGTGCCAGCAGCCCACGGGCCCCCGGGACACACCCCACAGATACGCAGTATTTT.

The chain joins TRBV15 to TRBJ2-5; D uncertain. Germline V gene data show CDR1 as LNHNV and CDR2 as YYDKDF (reference sequence). Between the trimmed V and J ends, which lost 1 base and 5 bases, there was a span of 8 bases. The CDR3 is 13 residues long. The CDR3 spells CATSRVAAETQYF. The CDR3 region has the DNA TGTGCCACCAGCAGAGTAGCAGCCGAGACCCAGTACTTC.

The V call is TRBV19, the J call TRBJ2-5, with D perhaps assigned TRBD1 or TRBD2 (5 bases each). Germline CDR1 and CDR2: LNHDA and SQIVND (reference sequence). The V end was cut by 3 bases, the J end by 2 bases, with 13 bases between. The CDR3 is made up of 15 amino acids. DNA for the CDR3: TGTGCCAGTAGTATCGGGGCGGATTCACAAGAGACCCAGTACTTC. Residues: CASSIGADSQETQYF. Full variable domain (outside the CDR3, taken from reference TRBV19 and TRBJ2-5): DGGITQSPKYLFRKEGQNVTLSCEQNLNHDAMYWYRQDPGQGLRLIYYSQIVNDFQKGDIAEGYSVSREKKESFPLTVTSAQKNPTAFYLCASSIGADSQETQYFGPGTRLLVL.

V gene TRBV15 combines with J gene TRBJ1-2; 9 nucleotides match TRBD1. Germline CDR1 LNHNV, CDR2 YYDKDF (reference sequence). Unmatched junction bases numbered 7, after V lost 2 bases and J lost 0 bases. This CDR3 is built from 17 residues. CDR3 in amino acids: CATSRPGGQGPNYGYTF. The CDR3 DNA sequence: TGTGCCACCAGCAGACCTGGGGGACAGGGCCCTAACTATGGCTACACCTTC.

This chain uses TRBV6-2 or TRBV6-3 with TRBJ2-3, with TRBD2 identical over 7 bases. CDR1 MNHEY and CDR2 SVGEGT come from the germline V gene. This CDR3 is built from 14 residues. V gave up 6 bases and J gave up 3 bases; unmatched junction bases: 6. CDR3 coding DNA: TGTGCCAGCAGCGGGGGGATGAGGACAGATACGCAGTATTTT. Translation gives CASSGGMRTDTQYF.

This clone showed up just a few times. The genes are TRBV25-1 and TRBJ1-1; 10 bases line up with TRBD1. CDR3 length: 14 residues. Trimming took 1 base from V and 10 from J; bases not matched to a gene: 6. Per germline, CDR1 MGHDK and CDR2 SYGVNS. CDR3 protein: CASSEWDRGSVAFF. CDR3 DNA sequence: TGTGCCAGCAGTGAATGGGACAGGGGTTCGGTAGCTTTCTTT.

The genes are TRBV4-1 and TRBJ1-1, with a weak D call TRBD1 (5 bases). V was clipped by 0 bases and J by 13 bases, with 15 bases between them. There are 13 residues in the CDR3. Germline V lookup: CDR1 MGHRA, CDR2 YSYEKL. CDR3 amino acids: CASSQDRDPIDFF. The CDR3 region has the DNA TGCGCCAGCAGCCAAGACCGGGACCCGATCGATTTCTTT.

The gene calls are TRBV28 and TRBJ1-2; D not resolved. CDR3 length: 15 residues. Germline CDR1 and CDR2: MDHEN and SYDVKM. V dropped 5 bases and J dropped 0 bases, with 13 bases sitting between them. CDR3 residues: CASSETGVANYGYTF. Here the CDR3 DNA reads TGTGCCAGCAGTGAGACTGGGGTCGCTAACTATGGCTACACCTTC.

This clone was observed a single time. The CDR3 region has the DNA TGTGCCAGCAGCTTAGTCCCAAACACTGAAGCTTTCTTT. Its translation: CASSLVPNTEAFF. The J gene is TRBJ1-1, the V gene TRBV7-3; D is uncertain. Germline V gene lookup returns CDR1 SGHTA and CDR2 FQGTGA. This CDR3 has 13 amino acids. Trimming pared 2 bases from V and 2 bases from J, leaving 6 bases between.

There are a few counts of this clone. The chain links TRBV11-1 to TRBJ2-3; a weak D match, TRBD1 (5 bases). The CDR3 totals 16 residues. Germline CDR1 reads SGHAT; CDR2 reads FQDESV (reference sequence). The V and J ends lost 5 bases and 3 bases respectively, with 18 bases between them. CDR3: CASSAPQGKWTDTQYF. CDR3 nucleotide sequence: TGTGCCAGCAGCGCACCCCAGGGAAAGTGGACAGATACGCAGTATTTT.

Turning to this clone: The junction departs from germline at one end; a sequencing error may be responsible. The V and J genes are TRBV4-3 and TRBJ1-2, with TRBD1 identical over 7 bases. Looked up from germline, CDR1 is LGHNA and CDR2 is YSLEER. The CDR3 runs to 17 residues. The chain's CDR3 is CTSSQDMAGGYIYGYTF. CDR3 nucleotides: TGCACCAGCAGCCAAGATATGGCAGGGGGGTACATCTATGGCTACACCTTC.

This clone was observed once. V usage is TRBV10-2 and J usage is TRBJ2-7, with a tentative D call TRBD1 (5 bases). The germline V and J ends were trimmed by 5 bases and 4 bases, with 18 bases remaining between them. The CDR3 extends over 15 amino acids. The germline V gene encodes CDR1 WSHSY and CDR2 SAAADI. The CDR3 loop is CASSPWVGVLYEQYV. The CDR3 region has the DNA TGCGCCAGCAGTCCTTGGGTAGGGGTTCTTTACGAGCAGTACGTC.

The chain combines TRBV6-2 or TRBV6-3 with TRBJ1-1; D possibly corresponds to TRBD1 (5 bases). Germline CDR1 MNHEY, CDR2 SVGEGT. The CDR3 covers 13 residues. The V gene lost 3 bases and the J gene lost 10 bases, with 15 bases spanning the gap. The CDR3 reads CASSYTGGLGAFF. The CDR3, as DNA: TGTGCCAGCAGTTATACAGGAGGTTTGGGAGCTTTCTTT.

The chain recombines TRBV4-3 with TRBJ1-2; D is undetermined. Per germline, CDR1 LGHNA and CDR2 YSLEER. The CDR3 has 15 amino acids. Deletions cut 3 bases from V and 2 bases from J, with 13 bases between. The CDR3 is CASSQDGWANYGYTF. DNA of the CDR3: TGCGCCAGCAGCCAGGACGGATGGGCCAACTATGGCTACACCTTC.